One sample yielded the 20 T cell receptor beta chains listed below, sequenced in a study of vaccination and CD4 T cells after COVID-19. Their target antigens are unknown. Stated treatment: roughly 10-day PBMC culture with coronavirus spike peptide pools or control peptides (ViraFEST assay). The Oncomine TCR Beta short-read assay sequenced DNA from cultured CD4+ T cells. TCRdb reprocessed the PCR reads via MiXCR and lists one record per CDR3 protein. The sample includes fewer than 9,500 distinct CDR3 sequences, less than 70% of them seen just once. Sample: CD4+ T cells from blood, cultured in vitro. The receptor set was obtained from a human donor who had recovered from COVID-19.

CDR3 DNA sequence: TGTGCCAGTTCGCCGGGACTAGGTGGGCTGGGCACAGATACGCAGTATTTT. Translating gives CASSPGLGGLGTDTQYF. The rearrangement links TRBV19 to TRBJ2-3, with 8 nucleotides matching TRBD2. Germline values: CDR1 LNHDA, CDR2 SQIVND (reference sequence). The CDR3 contains 17 residues. J lost 1 base, V lost 8 bases, and 14 bases had no gene match.

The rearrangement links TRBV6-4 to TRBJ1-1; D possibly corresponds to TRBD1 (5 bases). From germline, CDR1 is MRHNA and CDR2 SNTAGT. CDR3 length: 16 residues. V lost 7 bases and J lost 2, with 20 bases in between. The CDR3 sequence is CASTTLDRRTNTEAFF. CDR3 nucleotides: TGTGCCAGCACTACCTTGGATAGACGGACAAACACTGAAGCTTTCTTT.

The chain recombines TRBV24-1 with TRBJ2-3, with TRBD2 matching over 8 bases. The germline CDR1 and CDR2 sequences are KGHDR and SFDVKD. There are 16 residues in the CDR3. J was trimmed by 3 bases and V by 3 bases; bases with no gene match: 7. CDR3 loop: CATSDQREQGTDTQYF. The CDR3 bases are TGTGCCACCAGTGATCAGCGGGAGCAGGGGACAGATACGCAGTATTTT.

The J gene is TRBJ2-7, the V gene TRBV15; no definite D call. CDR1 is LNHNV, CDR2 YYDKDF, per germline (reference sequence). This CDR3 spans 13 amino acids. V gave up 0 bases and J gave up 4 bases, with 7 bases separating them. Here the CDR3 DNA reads TGTGCCACCAGCAGAGAGTATGAATACGAGCAGTACTTC. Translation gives CATSREYEYEQYF. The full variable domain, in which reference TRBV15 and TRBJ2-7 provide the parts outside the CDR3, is DAMVIQNPRYQVTQFGKPVTLSCSQTLNHNVMYWYQQKSSQAPKLLFHYYDKDFNNEADTPDNFQSRRPNTSFCFLDIRSPGLGDTAMYLCATSREYEYEQYFGPGTRLTVT.

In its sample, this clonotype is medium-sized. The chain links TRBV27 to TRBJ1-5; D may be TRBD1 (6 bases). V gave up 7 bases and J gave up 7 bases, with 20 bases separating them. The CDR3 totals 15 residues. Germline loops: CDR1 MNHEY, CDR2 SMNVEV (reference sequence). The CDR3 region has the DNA TGTGCCAGCACCCCCCAGGGGCTGGATAAGCAGCCCCAGCATTTT. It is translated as CASTPQGLDKQPQHF.

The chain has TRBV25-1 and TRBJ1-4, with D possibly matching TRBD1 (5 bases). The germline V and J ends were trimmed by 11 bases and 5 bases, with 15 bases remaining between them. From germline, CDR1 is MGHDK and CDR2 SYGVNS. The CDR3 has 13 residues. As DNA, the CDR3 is TGTGCCTCCCGGAGGGGAGGGAATGAAAAACTGTTTTTT. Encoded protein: CASRRGGNEKLFF.

The CDR3 nucleotides are TGCAGTGCGGACGGTGGTGGTAGCGGGGGGAAATCCGATGGGGAGCTGTTTTTT. Translation gives CSADGGGSGGKSDGELFF. V is TRBV20-1 and J is TRBJ2-2; 10 bases align to TRBD2. The length of the CDR3 is 18 residues. The junction had 21 bases not matched to a gene; V was cut back by 6 bases and J by 8 bases. CDR1 DFQATT and CDR2 SNEGSKA come from the germline V gene (reference sequence).

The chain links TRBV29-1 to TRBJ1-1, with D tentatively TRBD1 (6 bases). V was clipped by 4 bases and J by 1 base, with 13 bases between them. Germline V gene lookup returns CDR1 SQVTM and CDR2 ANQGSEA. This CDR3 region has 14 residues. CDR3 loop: CSVVPGARNTEAFF. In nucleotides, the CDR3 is TGCAGCGTTGTCCCAGGGGCCAGGAACACTGAAGCTTTCTTT.

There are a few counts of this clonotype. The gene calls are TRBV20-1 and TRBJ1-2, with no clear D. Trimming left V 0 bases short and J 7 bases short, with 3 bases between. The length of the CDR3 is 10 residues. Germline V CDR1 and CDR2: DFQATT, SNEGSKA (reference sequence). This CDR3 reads CSAREGGYTF. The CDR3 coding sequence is TGCAGTGCTAGAGAGGGTGGCTACACCTTC.

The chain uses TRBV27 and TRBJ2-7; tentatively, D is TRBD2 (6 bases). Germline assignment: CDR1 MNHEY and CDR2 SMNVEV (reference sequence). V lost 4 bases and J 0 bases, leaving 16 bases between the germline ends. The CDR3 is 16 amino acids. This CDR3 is CASSSPRDSGSYEQYF. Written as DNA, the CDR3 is TGTGCCAGCAGTTCTCCCCGGGACTCGGGCTCCTACGAGCAGTACTTC.

The CDR3 reads CASSHDSYRYTF. The CDR3, as DNA: TGTGCCAGCAGCCACGACAGCTACCGCTACACCTTC. The rearrangement uses TRBV11-2 and TRBJ1-2, with D possibly TRBD1 on 5 matching bases. V shed 5 bases and J shed 9 bases, with 13 bases lying between them. This CDR3 has 12 residues. Germline V lookup: CDR1 SGHAT, CDR2 FQNNGV.

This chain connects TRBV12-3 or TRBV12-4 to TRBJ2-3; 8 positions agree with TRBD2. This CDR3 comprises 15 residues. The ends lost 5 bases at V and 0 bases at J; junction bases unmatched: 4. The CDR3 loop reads CASSGTRGSTDTQYF. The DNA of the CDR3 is TGTGCCAGCAGTGGGACTAGAGGTAGCACAGATACGCAGTATTTT.

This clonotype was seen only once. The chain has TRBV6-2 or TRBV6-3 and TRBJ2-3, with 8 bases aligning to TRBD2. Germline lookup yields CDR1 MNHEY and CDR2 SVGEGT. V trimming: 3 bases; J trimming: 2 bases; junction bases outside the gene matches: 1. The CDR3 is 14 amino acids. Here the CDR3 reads CASSYSGNTDTQYF. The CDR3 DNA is TGTGCCAGCAGTTATAGCGGGAACACAGATACGCAGTATTTT.

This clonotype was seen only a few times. CDR3 DNA: TGTGCCAGCAGTGAGACCCCAGGGGAGGGATATGGCTACACCTTC. Its protein product is CASSETPGEGYGYTF. The chain recombines TRBV2 with TRBJ1-2, with D perhaps matching TRBD1 (6 bases). The CDR3 loop spans 15 amino acids. Trimming stripped 3 bases from V and 5 bases from J, with 16 bases between. Looked up from germline, CDR1 is SNHLY and CDR2 is FYNNEI.

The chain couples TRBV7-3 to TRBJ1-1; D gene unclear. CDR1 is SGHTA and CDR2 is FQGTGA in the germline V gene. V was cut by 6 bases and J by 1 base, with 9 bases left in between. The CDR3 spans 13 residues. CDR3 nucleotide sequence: TGTGCCAGCAGACTGACGGCGAACACTGAAGCTTTCTTT. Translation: CASRLTANTEAFF.

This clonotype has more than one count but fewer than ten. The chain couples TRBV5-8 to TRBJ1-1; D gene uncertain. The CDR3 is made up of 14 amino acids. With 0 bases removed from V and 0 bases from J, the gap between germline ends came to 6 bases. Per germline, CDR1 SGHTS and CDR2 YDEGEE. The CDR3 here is CASSLGRVNTEAFF. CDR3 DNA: TGTGCCAGCAGCTTGGGGAGGGTGAACACTGAAGCTTTCTTT. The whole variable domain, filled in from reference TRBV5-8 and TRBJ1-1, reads EAGVTQSPTHLIKTRGQQATLRCSPISGHTSVYWYQQALGLGLQFLLWYDEGEERNRGNFPPRFSGRQFPNYSSELNVNALELEDSALYLCASSLGRVNTEAFFGQGTRLTVV.

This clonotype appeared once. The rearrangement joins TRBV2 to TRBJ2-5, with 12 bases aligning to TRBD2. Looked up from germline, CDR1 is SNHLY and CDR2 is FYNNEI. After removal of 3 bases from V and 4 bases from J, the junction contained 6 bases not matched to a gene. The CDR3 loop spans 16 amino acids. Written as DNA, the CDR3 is TGTGCCAGCAGTGATCTGACTAGCGGGAGAGGAGAGACCCAGTACTTC. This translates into CASSDLTSGRGETQYF.

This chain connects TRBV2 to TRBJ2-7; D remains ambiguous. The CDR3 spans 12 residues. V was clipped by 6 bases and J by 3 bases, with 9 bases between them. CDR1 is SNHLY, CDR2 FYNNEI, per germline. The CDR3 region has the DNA TGTGCCAGCAGGGCTTACGACTACGAGCAGTACTTC. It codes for CASRAYDYEQYF.

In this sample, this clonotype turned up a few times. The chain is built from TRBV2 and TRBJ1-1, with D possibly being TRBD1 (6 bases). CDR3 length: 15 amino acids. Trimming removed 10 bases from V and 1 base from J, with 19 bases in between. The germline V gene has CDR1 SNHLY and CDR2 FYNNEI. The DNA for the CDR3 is TGTGCCACCACCCGGACAGTCGGGGGGAACACTGAAGCTTTCTTT. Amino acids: CATTRTVGGNTEAFF. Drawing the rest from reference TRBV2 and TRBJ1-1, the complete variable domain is EPEVTQTPSHQVTQMGQEVILRCVPISNHLYFYWYRQILGQKVEFLVSFYNNEISEKSEIFDDQFSVERPDGSNFTLKIRSTKLEDSAMYFCATTRTVGGNTEAFFGQGTRLTVV.

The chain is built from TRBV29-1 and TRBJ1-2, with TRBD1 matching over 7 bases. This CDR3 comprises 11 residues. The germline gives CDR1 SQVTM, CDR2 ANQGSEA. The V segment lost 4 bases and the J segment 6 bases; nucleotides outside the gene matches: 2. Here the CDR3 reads CSVGQGDGYTF. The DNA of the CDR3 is TGCAGCGTTGGACAGGGAGATGGCTACACCTTC.